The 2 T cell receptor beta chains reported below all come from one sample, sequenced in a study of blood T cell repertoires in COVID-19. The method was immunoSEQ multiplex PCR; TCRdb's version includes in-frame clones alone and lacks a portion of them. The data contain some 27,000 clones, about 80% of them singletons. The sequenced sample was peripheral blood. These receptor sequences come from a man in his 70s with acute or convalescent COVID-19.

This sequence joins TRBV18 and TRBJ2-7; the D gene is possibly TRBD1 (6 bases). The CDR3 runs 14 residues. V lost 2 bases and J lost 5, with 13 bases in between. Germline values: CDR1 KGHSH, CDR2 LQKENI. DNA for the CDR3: TGTGCCAGCTCACCAAGCCAACAGGGAGACGAGCAGTACTTC. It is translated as CASSPSQQGDEQYF.

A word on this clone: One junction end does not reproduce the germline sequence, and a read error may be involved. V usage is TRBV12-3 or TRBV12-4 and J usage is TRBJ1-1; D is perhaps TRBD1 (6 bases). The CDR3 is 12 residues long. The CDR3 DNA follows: TGTGCCAGCAGTTTTAGGACGGGACAAGATGTTTTT. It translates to CASSFRTGQDVF.